The clone carrying this T cell receptor (beta chain) was observed a handful of times. With V trimmed by 6 bases and J by 4 bases, 9 bases remained unmatched. CDR3 length equals 15 residues. CDR1 is MNHEY and CDR2 is SVGAGI in the germline V gene. The data were taken from a study of blood T cell repertoires in COVID-19. About the research overall: The cDNA or gDNA used as material had been derived from T cells, B-cell-depleted T cells, or PBMCs.

Authors' data handling: Researchers report that nucleated cell counts were estimated from reference gene primer amplification. Clones were read by immunoSEQ multiplex PCR, and TCRdb kept only the in-frame ones, dropping some. From that table come the V and J calls and clone size; the DNA was used to work out D and trimming. In the table there are approximately 250,000 clones, 80% to 90% of which are singletons. The sequenced sample consisted of peripheral blood. The source of this sequence is a man aged 55 to 70 with acute or convalescent COVID-19. The chain has TRBV6-5 and TRBJ1-3, with 7 bases lining up with TRBD1. The CDR3 DNA sequence: TGTGCCAGCAGGGGAGACAGGGTAGGAGGAAACACCATATATTTT. Its protein product is CASRGDRVGGNTIYF.